Sequencing of this T cell receptor beta chain was carried out in a study of regulatory T cells in long-lasting Graves disease. Study summary: Antithyroid drugs had been given to newly diagnosed Graves' patients for under 3 months. Study-level findings and limits: Investigators studied peripheral blood only, not thyroid tissue.

Germline assignment: CDR1 MNHNS and CDR2 SASEGT. The CDR3 is made up of 15 amino acids. V lost 6 bases to trimming and J lost 1 base, with 13 bases between them. A few counts support this clonotype. What it binds is unknown. Time point: newly diagnosed GD, antithyroid drugs for less than 3 months. With RNA extracted from PBMCs as input, the TCR library was made. Each patient gave approximately 10 milliliters of EDTA-anticoagulated peripheral blood. CDR3 regions were amplified by Arm-PCR using iRepertoire HTBI primers to build TCR beta libraries. As processed by the authors: Segment identification across samples yielded 62 TRBV and around 13 TRBJ segments. TCRdb re-analysed the multiplex PCR reads in MiXCR, keeping a single row per CDR3 protein. Clone size and V and J calls follow TCRdb, not the original study. In the table there are hundreds of thousands of distinct CDR3 sequences, over 15% of which are singletons.

This sample comprised peripheral blood mononuclear cells (PBMCs), obtained at new diagnosis, from a patient treated with antithyroid drugs. The chain carries TRBV6-1 and TRBJ1-3, with D maybe TRBD1 (5 bases). The sequence came from a female donor with Graves disease. The CDR3 sequence: CASRVTATSGNTIYF. The CDR3 nucleotides read TGTGCCAGCAGAGTGACAGCCACTTCTGGAAACACCATATATTTT.